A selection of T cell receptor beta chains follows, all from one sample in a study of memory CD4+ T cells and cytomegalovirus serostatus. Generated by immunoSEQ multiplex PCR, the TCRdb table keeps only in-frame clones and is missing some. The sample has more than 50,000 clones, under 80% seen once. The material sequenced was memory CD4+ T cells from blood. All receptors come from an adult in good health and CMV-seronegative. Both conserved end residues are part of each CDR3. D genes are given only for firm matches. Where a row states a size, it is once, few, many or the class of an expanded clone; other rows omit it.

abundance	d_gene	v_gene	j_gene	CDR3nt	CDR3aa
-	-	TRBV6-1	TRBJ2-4	TGTGCCAGCAGTGAAATGTTTAGCTTAAACATTCAGTACTTC	CASSEMFSLNIQYF
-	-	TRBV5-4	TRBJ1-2	TGTGCCAGCAGCTTGGTTAAGGGCGTGGGTTACTATGGCTACACCTTC	CASSLVKGVGYYGYTF
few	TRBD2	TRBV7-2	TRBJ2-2	TGTGCCAGCAGCTTAGGTAGCGGGGACACCGGGGAGCTGTTTTTT	CASSLGSGDTGELFF
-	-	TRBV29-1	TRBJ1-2	TGCAGCGTTGCTCAGGGTTTAGATGGCTACACCTTC	CSVAQGLDGYTF
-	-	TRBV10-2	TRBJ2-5	TGCGCCAGCAGTGACAGGGGTGAGACCCAGTACTTC	CASSDRGETQYF
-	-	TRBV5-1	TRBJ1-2	TGCGCCAGCAGCTTGGGATTGGAGGGGCATGGCTACACCTTC	CASSLGLEGHGYTF
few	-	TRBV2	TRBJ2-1	TGTGCCAGCATCCAACGGGATTCCTACAATGAGCAGTTCTTC	CASIQRDSYNEQFF
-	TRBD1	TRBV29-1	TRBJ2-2	TGCAGCGTTCTTACAGGGGGTATCACCGGGGAGCTGTTTTTT	CSVLTGGITGELFF
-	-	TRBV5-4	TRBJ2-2	TGTGCCAGCAGCTTGAAGGGTCCTCCCGGGGAGCTGTTTTTT	CASSLKGPPGELFF
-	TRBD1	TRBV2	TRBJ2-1	TGTGCCAGCAGTGAACCAGACAGGGAGTTCGATGAGCAGTTCTTC	CASSEPDREFDEQFF
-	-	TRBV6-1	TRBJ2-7	TGTGCCAGCAGAGGAGACCCTCCGACCTACGAGCAGTACTTC	CASRGDPPTYEQYF
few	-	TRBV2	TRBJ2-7	TGTGCCAGCAGTGAGACAGCCTACGAGCAGTACTTC	CASSETAYEQYF
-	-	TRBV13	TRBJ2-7	TGTGCCAGCAGCCCCATCCGGACCTACGAGCAGTACTTC	CASSPIRTYEQYF
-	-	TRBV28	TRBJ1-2	TGTGCCAGCAGTTCGGGGGTTCACTATGGCTACACCTTC	CASSSGVHYGYTF
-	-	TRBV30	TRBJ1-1	TGTGCCTGGAGTGTATTACAGGGTAACACTGAAGCTTTCTTT	CAWSVLQGNTEAFF
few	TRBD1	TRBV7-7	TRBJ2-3	TGTGCCAGCAGCCCGGACAGGGTCCAAGATACGCAGTATTTT	CASSPDRVQDTQYF
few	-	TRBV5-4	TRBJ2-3	TGTGCCAGCAGCTTGGGGGGGAAAAGCACAGATACGCAGTATTTT	CASSLGGKSTDTQYF
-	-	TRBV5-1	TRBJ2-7	TGCGCCAGCAGCGATCGGCGAACGGGGAAGGCCTACGAGCAGTACTTC	CASSDRRTGKAYEQYF
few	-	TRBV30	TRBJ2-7	TGTGCCTGGAGCTTTCACGGAGAGCAGTACTTC	CAWSFHGEQYF
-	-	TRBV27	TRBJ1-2	TGTGCCAGCAGTTCTGTCTACAGGCGTGCTTGGGATGGCTACACCTTC	CASSSVYRRAWDGYTF
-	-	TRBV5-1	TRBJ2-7	TGCGCCAGCAGCCCGTACATCAGAGTAGGGTACTTC	CASSPYIRVGYF
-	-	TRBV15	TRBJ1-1	TGTGCCACCAGCAGAGATCTGGCGGTTGGGGAAGCTTTCTTT	CATSRDLAVGEAFF
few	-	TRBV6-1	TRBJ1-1	TGTGCCAGCAGGGGGGTTGGAAGGAACACTGAAGCTTTCTTT	CASRGVGRNTEAFF
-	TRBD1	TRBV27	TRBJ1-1	TGTGCCAGCAGTTTAGTGACAGGGGTGAACACTGAAGCTTTCTTT	CASSLVTGVNTEAFF
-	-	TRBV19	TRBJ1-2	TGTGCCAGTATTCCCGGGTTGACAGCCTATGGCTACACCTTC	CASIPGLTAYGYTF